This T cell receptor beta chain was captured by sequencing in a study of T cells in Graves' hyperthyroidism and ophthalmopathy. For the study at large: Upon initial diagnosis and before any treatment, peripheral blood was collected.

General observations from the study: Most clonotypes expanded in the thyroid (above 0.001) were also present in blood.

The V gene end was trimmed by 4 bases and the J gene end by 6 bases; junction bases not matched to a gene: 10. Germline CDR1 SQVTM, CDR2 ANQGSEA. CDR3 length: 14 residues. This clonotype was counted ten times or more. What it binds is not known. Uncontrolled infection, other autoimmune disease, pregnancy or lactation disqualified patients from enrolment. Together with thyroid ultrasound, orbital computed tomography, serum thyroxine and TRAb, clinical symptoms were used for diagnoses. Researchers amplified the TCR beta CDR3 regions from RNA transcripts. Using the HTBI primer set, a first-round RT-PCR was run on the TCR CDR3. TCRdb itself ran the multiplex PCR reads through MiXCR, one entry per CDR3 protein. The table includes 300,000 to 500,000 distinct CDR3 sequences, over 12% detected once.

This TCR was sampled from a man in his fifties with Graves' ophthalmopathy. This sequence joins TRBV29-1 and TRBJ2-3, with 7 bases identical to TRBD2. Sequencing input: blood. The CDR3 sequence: CSVGGGRSSDTQYF. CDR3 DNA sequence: TGCAGCGTTGGGGGGGGACGCTCGAGTGATACGCAGTATTTT.